This T cell receptor beta chain is from a study of T cells after yellow fever vaccination. The CDR3 has 16 amino acids. V gave up 7 bases and J gave up 0 bases, with 15 bases separating them. CDR1 and CDR2 from the germline V gene are SEHNR and FQNEAQ (reference sequence). One entry per CDR3 protein, called by TCRdb with MiXCR from the 5' RACE reads. The data contain about 510,000 distinct CDR3 sequences, 20% to 25% of them seen just once; the ten biggest clones take up 15% to 20%. Points from the study as a whole: The CD4 compartment and the CD8 compartment contained a small share of clonotypes in common. Contamination of FACS-sorted repertoires by abundant clonotypes from the bulk population could occur. The booster response re-showed most primary clones: around 95% CD4, approximately 85% CD8.

This clonotype was observed once. Its antigen is currently unknown. The chain joins TRBV7-9 to TRBJ2-2; D gene uncertain. The sequence was obtained from a man aged 18 to 30 who received the YFV17D yellow fever vaccine. Specimen: PBMCs, collected approximately 22 days after the first yellow fever vaccination. CDR3 protein: CASTLFSPANTGELFF. The DNA for the CDR3 is TGTGCCAGCACCCTCTTTTCCCCCGCGAACACCGGGGAGCTGTTTTTT. Full variable domain (rest looked up from reference TRBV7-9 and TRBJ2-2): DTGVSQNPRHKITKRGQNVTFRCDPISEHNRLYWYRQTLGQGPEFLTYFQNEAQLEKSRLLSDRFSAERPKGSFSTLEIQRTEQGDSAMYLCASTLFSPANTGELFFGEGSRLTVL.